Presented here are 32 T cell receptor beta chains from one specimen sequenced in a study of T-cell reconstitution after alpha-beta-depleted transplantation in children. TCRbeta library construction was performed incorporating unique molecular identifiers. Each CDR3 protein gets one entry after TCRdb re-called the PCR reads with MiXCR. The table lists approximately 650,000 distinct CDR3 sequences, 13% of them singletons. The source was PBMCs, collected before TCRalphabeta/CD19-depleted stem cell transplant. Source of these receptors: a girl aged 2-9 years with congenital amegakaryocytic thrombocytopenia, due to receive a stem cell transplant.

The V and J genes are TRBV3-1 and TRBJ2-7; 7 bases align to TRBD1. Trimming took 10 bases from V and 5 from J; bases not matched to a gene: 11. There are 13 residues in the CDR3. Germline V gene lookup returns CDR1 LGHDT and CDR2 YNNKEL (reference sequence). The CDR3, as DNA: TGTGCCACGGAGCGACAGGGCGGAAACGAGCAGTACTTC. Protein product: CATERQGGNEQYF.

This clonotype was observed a few times. The V and J genes are TRBV3-1 and TRBJ2-2, with 12 nucleotides matching TRBD2. Trimming at V came to 2 bases and at J to 7 bases, leaving 14 bases not matched to a gene. CDR3 length equals 19 residues. Germline V gene data show CDR1 as LGHDT and CDR2 as YNNKEL (reference sequence). The CDR3 here is CASSQTVLALAGGVGELFF. In nucleotides, the CDR3 is TGTGCCAGCAGCCAAACCGTACTGGCACTAGCGGGAGGTGTCGGGGAGCTGTTTTTT.

This clonotype was recorded a few times. The rearrangement joins TRBV9 to TRBJ2-2, with D tentatively TRBD2 (5 bases). Trimming left V 4 bases short and J 4 bases short, with 17 bases between. Germline loops: CDR1 SGDLS, CDR2 YYNGEE. The CDR3 extends over 16 amino acids. The CDR3 nucleotides are TGTGCCAGCAGCCCGTTACAAGCGCGGGTCACCGGGGAGCTGTTTTTT. Translating gives CASSPLQARVTGELFF.

This clonotype came up a few times. The V gene is TRBV5-1, the J gene TRBJ2-7; possibly TRBD2 for D (6 bases). This CDR3 is built from 12 residues. V shed 2 bases and J shed 12 bases, with 15 bases lying between them. Per the germline V gene, CDR1 is SGHRS and CDR2 is YFSETQ. CDR3: CASSLGGEGPYF. The CDR3 coding sequence is TGCGCCAGCAGCTTAGGAGGGGAAGGACCGTACTTC.

This clonotype was seen repeatedly, ten times or more. The chain recombines TRBV6-2 or TRBV6-3 with TRBJ2-7; TRBD2 aligns across 9 bases. The junction had 7 bases not matched to a gene; V was cut back by 4 bases and J by 0 bases. The CDR3 contains 16 residues. Germline V lookup: CDR1 MNHEY, CDR2 SVGEGT. The CDR3 spells CASSSTASGISYEQYF. The CDR3 DNA reads TGTGCCAGCAGTTCCACGGCTAGCGGGATCTCCTACGAGCAGTACTTC.

There are a few counts of this clonotype. This chain connects TRBV7-2 to TRBJ2-2, with 12 bases that match TRBD2. Germline V gene sequence: CDR1 SGHTA, CDR2 FQGNSA. Trimming cost V 4 bases and J 8 bases; bases outside gene matches: 11. CDR3 length equals 17 residues. The CDR3 spells CASSSRTSGTPGGELFF. The CDR3 DNA reads as TGTGCCAGCAGCTCTCGGACTAGCGGGACCCCTGGTGGGGAGCTGTTTTTT.

This clonotype was counted at least ten times. The chain has TRBV7-2 and TRBJ2-7; TRBD1 aligns across 7 bases. The CDR3 contains 14 residues. The V gene's germline CDR1 is SGHTA and CDR2 FQGNSA. V gave up 7 bases and J gave up 1 base; unmatched junction bases: 7. The CDR3 loop is CASTTGQISYEQYF. CDR3 nucleotide sequence: TGTGCCAGCACCACGGGACAGATATCCTACGAGCAGTACTTC.

This clonotype has a handful of counts. The genes are TRBV11-1 and TRBJ2-5, with 10 bases aligning to TRBD2. The CDR3 consists of 18 residues. V lost 2 bases to trimming and J lost 5 bases; unmatched junction nucleotides: 14. Germline CDR1 SGHAT, CDR2 FQDESV (reference sequence). For the CDR3, the DNA is TGTGCCAGCAGCTTATCGCCTAGCGGGAGTAGCCTAGGGGAGACCCAGTACTTC. Protein sequence: CASSLSPSGSSLGETQYF.

This clonotype was observed a few times. The chain joins TRBV12-3 or TRBV12-4 to TRBJ2-2, with D hard to call. CDR3 size: 11 residues. Deletions cut 3 bases from V and 9 bases from J, with 5 bases between. CDR3 region: CASSFFRELFF. CDR3 nucleotide sequence: TGTGCCAGCAGTTTTTTCCGGGAGCTGTTTTTT.

The chain couples TRBV5-1 to TRBJ2-7; 8 nucleotides agree with TRBD2. The CDR3 consists of 15 residues. V dropped 0 bases and J dropped 6; count of bases not matched to a gene: 8. The germline V gene has CDR1 SGHRS and CDR2 YFSETQ. CDR3 sequence: CASSLVPGGPFEQYF. The DNA for the CDR3 is TGCGCCAGCAGCTTGGTCCCGGGAGGGCCGTTCGAGCAGTACTTC.

On this clonotype: It may be a read error: a sequence one base away is much more abundant. The chain links TRBV20-1 to TRBJ1-2; D is unclear. Germline V gives CDR1 DFQATT, CDR2 SNEGSKA (reference sequence). Trimming shortened V by 5 bases and J by 0 bases, and 13 bases separated the two germline ends. The CDR3 totals 14 residues. CDR3 DNA sequence: TGCAGTGCTCACATGAACGAACCTAACTATGGCTACACCTTC. Translation gives CSAHMNEPNYGYTF.

The chain has TRBV12-3 or TRBV12-4 and TRBJ1-6; D not resolved. The CDR3 is 15 residues long. V was pared by 3 bases and J by 7 bases, with 13 bases between. CDR3 sequence reads: CASSLVALENSPLHF. CDR3 DNA sequence: TGTGCCAGCAGTTTGGTAGCTCTTGAAAATTCACCCCTCCACTTT.

This clonotype was counted a few times. The chain carries TRBV28 and TRBJ2-4, with D tentatively TRBD1 or TRBD2 (5 bases each). CDR3 length equals 16 residues. The germline V gene has CDR1 MDHEN and CDR2 SYDVKM. V dropped 0 bases and J dropped 5 bases, with 14 bases sitting between them. The DNA for the CDR3 is TGTGCCAGCAGTTTATGGATGGGTCAGGGAGAAAACATTCAGTACTTC. The encoded protein is CASSLWMGQGENIQYF. The complete variable domain, with remaining parts taken from reference TRBV28 and TRBJ2-4, reads DVKVTQSSRYLVKRTGEKVFLECVQDMDHENMFWYRQDPGLGLRLIYFSYDVKMKEKGDIPEGYSVSREKKERFSLILESASTNQTSMYLCASSLWMGQGENIQYFGAGTRLSVL.

V gene TRBV6-2 or TRBV6-3 combines with J gene TRBJ1-2, with TRBD1 identical over 8 bases. The CDR3 totals 12 residues. Germline CDR1 reads MNHEY; CDR2 reads SVGEGT. V shed 6 bases and J 6 bases; nucleotides not matched to a gene: 3. The CDR3: CASRRTGNGYTF. DNA of the CDR3: TGTGCCAGCAGGAGGACAGGGAATGGCTACACCTTC.

This clonotype occurred a few times. The CDR3 here is CAISDRKYQETQYF. As DNA, the CDR3 is TGTGCCATTTCCGACAGAAAGTACCAAGAGACCCAGTACTTC. The chain employs TRBV10-3 and TRBJ2-5; tentatively, D is TRBD1 (5 bases). The CDR3 has 14 amino acids. CDR1 is ENHRY and CDR2 is SYGVKD in the germline V gene. Trimming stripped 9 bases from V and 0 bases from J, with 14 bases between.

This clonotype occurred a few times. V gene TRBV7-6 combines with J gene TRBJ2-3, with 7 bases aligning to TRBD2. Germline CDR1 and CDR2: SGHVS and FNYEAQ. The CDR3 consists of 15 residues. After removal of 5 bases from V and 2 bases from J, the junction contained 7 bases not matched to a gene. The CDR3 DNA reads TGTGCCAGCAGCGCCGGACTAGGAATCACAGATACGCAGTATTTT. It yields the protein CASSAGLGITDTQYF. Using reference TRBV7-6 and TRBJ2-3 for the parts outside the CDR3, the full variable domain is GAGVSQSPRYKVTKRGQDVALRCDPISGHVSLYWYRQALGQGPEFLTYFNYEAQQDKSGLPNDRFSAERPEGSISTLTIQRTEQRDSAMYRCASSAGLGITDTQYFGPGTRLTVL.

This clonotype was detected many times. This chain uses TRBV6-2 or TRBV6-3 with TRBJ2-1; TRBD2 matches 9 bases. The CDR3 spans 15 residues. After removal of 6 bases from V and 5 bases from J, the junction contained 8 bases not matched to a gene. Germline CDR1 is MNHEY and CDR2 is SVGEGT. The CDR3 DNA reads as TGTGCCAGCAGCGGGGGACTAGCCGGCCACAATGAGCAGTTCTTC. Translated, it gives CASSGGLAGHNEQFF.

Of note for this clonotype: The CDR3 ends on some other residue instead of the conserved phenylalanine or tryptophan, so this is likely a read error. The chain joins TRBV20-1 to TRBJ2-7; D gene unclear. The V end lost 2 bases, the J end lost 2 bases, and 10 bases lay between the germline ends. CDR3 size: 13 residues. Per germline, CDR1 DFQATT and CDR2 SNEGSKA (reference sequence). CDR3: CSARTPNTYEQYL. The CDR3 DNA reads as TGCAGTGCTAGAACCCCTAACACCTACGAGCAGTACCTC.

This clonotype was counted between two and nine times. The rearrangement links TRBV6-5 to TRBJ1-6, with a weak D call TRBD1 (5 bases). V was shortened by 0 bases and J by 10 bases, with 10 bases between the two germline ends. There are 14 residues in the CDR3. Germline CDR1 is MNHEY and CDR2 is SVGAGI. CDR3 DNA: TGTGCCAGCAGTTACTCCCCAGGGTGGTCACCCCTCCACTTT. This gives the protein CASSYSPGWSPLHF.

Points on this clonotype: The junction departs from the called germline gene at one end, perhaps through a read error. The chain recombines TRBV20-1 with TRBJ2-3, with a tentative D call TRBD1 (5 bases). Germline CDR1 and CDR2: DFQATT and SNEGSKA (reference sequence). This CDR3 comprises 17 residues. The DNA for the CDR3 is TGCTGTGCTAGTCTCCCCCCCGCATGGTTAGGGGATAATACGCAGTATTTT. As protein: CCASLPPAWLGDNTQYF.

This clonotype was detected many times. The chain recombines TRBV7-9 with TRBJ2-2; possibly TRBD1 for D (5 bases). The germline V gene has CDR1 SEHNR and CDR2 FQNEAQ (reference sequence). V was pared by 2 bases and J by 1 base, with 8 bases between. The CDR3 sequence is 15 residues long. As DNA, the CDR3 is TGTGCCAGCAGCTTACCTCAGGGGAACACCGGGGAGCTGTTTTTT. Protein sequence: CASSLPQGNTGELFF.

The chain combines TRBV9 with TRBJ2-3; possibly TRBD1 or TRBD2 for D (6 bases each). Germline values: CDR1 SGDLS, CDR2 YYNGEE. Trimming left V 0 bases short and J 2 bases short, with 13 bases between. CDR3 length: 16 amino acids. CDR3: CASSVGGRGFTDTQYF. The CDR3 DNA reads TGTGCCAGCAGCGTAGGGGGGCGGGGATTCACAGATACGCAGTATTTT.

This clonotype turned up a few times. This sequence joins TRBV7-2 and TRBJ2-6; D is perhaps TRBD1 (5 bases). CDR3 size: 15 residues. Germline V gene sequence: CDR1 SGHTA, CDR2 FQGNSA. V lost 4 bases and J 2 bases, leaving 9 bases between the germline ends. CDR3 in DNA: TGTGCCAGCAGCTCACAGGTTACTGGGGCCAACGTCCTGACTTTC. Translated, it gives CASSSQVTGANVLTF.

Many counts were recorded for this clonotype. CDR3 DNA sequence: TGTGCCAGCAGTCAAAGACAGTTTGGGGAGCTGTTTTTT. Translated: CASSQRQFGELFF. The chain is built from TRBV28 and TRBJ2-2; D perhaps matches TRBD1 (5 bases). Trimming removed 5 bases at V and 8 bases at J, with 12 bases between. This CDR3 comprises 13 residues. Germline lookup yields CDR1 MDHEN and CDR2 SYDVKM.

The CDR3 spells CASSSIGVDYNEQFF. CDR3 DNA: TGTGCCAGCAGCTCAATCGGGGTTGACTACAATGAGCAGTTCTTC. The chain recombines TRBV7-8 with TRBJ2-1, with D possibly matching TRBD2 (5 bases). Trimming shortened V by 4 bases and J by 3 bases, and 13 bases separated the two germline ends. The CDR3 sequence is 15 residues long. Germline V gene lookup returns CDR1 SGHVS and CDR2 FQNEAQ.

This clonotype appeared many times. The gene calls are TRBV12-3 or TRBV12-4 and TRBJ2-1, with D tentatively TRBD2 (5 bases). CDR3 size: 13 residues. Trimming took 3 bases from V and 8 from J, leaving 11 bases between them. The CDR3 DNA follows: TGTGCCAGCAGTTTCTCGGGGAGAGATGAGCAGTTCTTC. As protein: CASSFSGRDEQFF.

This clonotype was picked up many times. V gene TRBV20-1 combines with J gene TRBJ2-3; D perhaps matches TRBD1 (6 bases). CDR1 DFQATT and CDR2 SNEGSKA come from the germline V gene (reference sequence). The V and J ends lost 6 bases and 4 bases respectively, with 17 bases between them. This CDR3 is built from 14 residues. The CDR3 DNA reads TGCAGTGCCCGGGACACCAAGTTGGCAGATACGCAGTATTTT. Translation: CSARDTKLADTQYF.

V is TRBV12-3 or TRBV12-4 and J is TRBJ2-5; no definite D call. This CDR3 has 13 residues. V lost 3 bases, J lost 5 bases, and 10 bases lay in between. The CDR3 DNA reads as TGTGCCAGCAGTTTTCAGTCTACGGAGACCCAGTACTTC. This translates into CASSFQSTETQYF.

The rearrangement uses TRBV14 and TRBJ1-4; D remains ambiguous. There are 11 residues in the CDR3. Germline V gives CDR1 SGHDN, CDR2 FVKESK. The ends were cut back, 5 bases at V and 11 bases at J, with 9 bases in the middle. CDR3 region: CASSSANKLFF. CDR3 sequence (DNA): TGTGCCAGCAGCTCCGCCAACAAACTGTTTTTT.

There are many counts of this clonotype. The V gene is TRBV20-1, the J gene TRBJ2-1; TRBD2 aligns across 7 bases. The germline gives CDR1 DFQATT, CDR2 SNEGSKA (reference sequence). V dropped 6 bases and J dropped 7; count of bases not matched to a gene: 15. The CDR3 covers 15 residues. This CDR3 reads CSARPSGRPRNEQFF. The CDR3 coding sequence is TGCAGTGCAAGACCTAGCGGTAGGCCTCGGAATGAGCAGTTCTTC.

This clonotype was picked up many times. This CDR3 is CASSLTGGVGQETQYF. The CDR3 nucleotides are TGTGCCAGCAGTCTGACGGGAGGGGTCGGACAAGAGACCCAGTACTTC. The genes are TRBV7-9 and TRBJ2-5; 8 nucleotides align to TRBD2. The CDR3 totals 16 residues. The junction had 11 bases not matched to a gene; V was cut back by 6 bases and J by 2 bases. Germline loops: CDR1 SEHNR, CDR2 FQNEAQ (reference sequence).

There are many counts of this clonotype. V gene TRBV15 combines with J gene TRBJ2-7, with 11 bases that match TRBD2. Germline assignment: CDR1 LNHNV and CDR2 YYDKDF (reference sequence). V shed 0 bases, J shed 2 bases, and the junction held 0 bases outside the gene matches. The CDR3 is 15 residues long. CDR3 sequence reads: CATSRETSGTYEQYF. The CDR3 DNA is TGTGCCACCAGCAGAGAGACTAGCGGGACCTACGAGCAGTACTTC.